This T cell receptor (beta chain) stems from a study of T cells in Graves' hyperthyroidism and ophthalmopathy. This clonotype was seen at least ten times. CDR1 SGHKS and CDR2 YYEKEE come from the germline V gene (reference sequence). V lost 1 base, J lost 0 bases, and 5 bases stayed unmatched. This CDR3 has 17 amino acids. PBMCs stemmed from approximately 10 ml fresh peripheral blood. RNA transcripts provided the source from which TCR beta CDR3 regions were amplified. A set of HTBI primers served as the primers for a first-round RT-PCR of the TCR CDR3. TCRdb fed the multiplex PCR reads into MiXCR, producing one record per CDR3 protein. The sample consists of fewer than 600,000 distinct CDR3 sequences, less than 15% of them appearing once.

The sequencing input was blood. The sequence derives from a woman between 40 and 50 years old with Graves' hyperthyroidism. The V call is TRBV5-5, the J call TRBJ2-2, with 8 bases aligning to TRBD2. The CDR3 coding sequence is TGTGCCAGCAGCTTGAAGGTAGCGGGATCGAACACCGGGGAGCTGTTTTTT. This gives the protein CASSLKVAGSNTGELFF.